The entry that follows covers one TCR beta chain sequence. Its cognate antigen is unknown. The CDR3 is 14 amino acids. Germline CDR1 reads MNHEY; CDR2 reads SVGEGT. Deletions cut 5 bases from V and 4 bases from J, with 9 bases between. Assay used: immunoSEQ multiplex PCR; TCRdb lists only in-frame clones, some missing. The sample lists approximately 130,000 clones; about 88% were seen once. This sample was included in a study of T cell responses to AZD1222 COVID-19 vaccine. Study conclusions and caveats: Mapped onto spike, vaccine-associated CD4 TCRs spanned it and were dominant at 160-218 and 743-854. The number of AZD1222 recipients seropositive at baseline was only five or six. Reports say nearly half of spike-specific TCRs go after unmutated variant regions. White British ancestry dominated among donors, who included more females, and clonal diversity was possibly underestimated.

The source of this sequence is an adult who received the AZD1222 COVID-19 vaccine. The sample in question was peripheral blood, obtained 28 days after the second AZD1222 dose. This chain joins TRBV6-2 or TRBV6-3 and TRBJ1-6; D uncertain. The CDR3: CASSTGNYNSPLHF. For the CDR3, the DNA is TGTGCCAGCAGTACCGGGAATTATAATTCACCCCTCCACTTT.